This T cell receptor (beta chain) came from a study of control samples from healthy donors and cancer patients. Measured with immunoSEQ multiplex PCR; TCRdb has only the in-frame clones, and not every one. The table shows about 89,000 clones, with under 90% occurring only once. The CDR3 loop spans 13 amino acids. From germline, CDR1 is MNHEY and CDR2 SVGAGI. V lost 3 bases to trimming and J lost 1 base, with 6 bases between them. Sequenced input: blood. V gene TRBV6-5 combines with J gene TRBJ1-1, with D uncertain. The clonotype originates from a woman aged 35 to 49 in good health. The CDR3 protein is CASSYHTNTEAFF. The CDR3 coding sequence is TGTGCCAGCAGTTATCATACGAACACTGAAGCTTTCTTT.